Listed below are T cell receptor beta chains from one sample, sequenced in a study of OX40 agonist ivuxolimab in advanced cancers. The repertoire was sequenced with immunoSEQ multiplex PCR; TCRdb's copy has only in-frame clones and lacks some. The top ten clones hold 2.4% of a sample with tens of thousands of clones, more than 70% of them seen once. This sample comprised CD4+ or CD8+ T cells sorted from blood, obtained in a trial of the OX40 agonist ivuxolimab. The receptors were gathered from an adult with an advanced solid tumor such as melanoma, head and neck, liver or kidney cancer. CDR3s include the opening cysteine and the closing phenylalanine or tryptophan.

TRBJ2-5 TRBV9 CASSPITGPQETQYF
TRBJ2-3 TRBV19 CASSINIGVQGSTDTQYF
TRBJ2-7 TRBV5-8 CASSRTGGEGVYYEQYF
TRBJ2-7 TRBV5-5 CASSFGTGEVEQYF
TRBJ2-1 TRBV5-4 CASSPDLSYNEQFF
TRBJ1-6 TRBV19 CAAGAFYNSPLHF
TRBJ2-7 TRBV7-2 CASSLVTGFTHEQYF
TRBJ1-2 TRBV2 CATLWGHGYGYTF
TRBJ2-1 TRBV5-1 CASSLFLGSYNEQFF
TRBJ1-4 TRBV5-4 CASSFTGGNEKLFF
TRBJ2-1 TRBV30 CAWSVREAPFF
TRBJ1-5 TRBV28 CASTIGGYNQPQHF
TRBJ2-7 TRBV11-2 CASSLVGLSEQYF
TRBJ2-6 TRBV4-2 CASTPTGGRSGANVLTF
TRBJ1-4 TRBV10-3 CAIRNTSTNEKLFF
TRBJ2-1 TRBV29-1 CSVRRGGGNEQFF
TRBJ2-1 TRBV11-3 CASSLVGDEQFF
TRBJ2-2 TRBV11-2 CASSLDRSAGELFF
TRBJ1-5 TRBV7-2 CASSLDPGRNNQPQHF
TRBJ2-1 TRBV7-3 CASSLGSSGSGYEQFF
TRBJ1-1 TRBV11-2 CASSLGGGRGTEAFF
TRBJ1-1 TRBV19 CASKPGVMNTEAFF
TRBJ2-1 TRBV7-2 CASSLSGSGSYNEQFF
TRBJ2-1 TRBV6-1 CASSEGWTSGGEQFF
TRBJ2-7 TRBV19 CASGGTGGAYEQYF
TRBJ1-2 TRBV27 CASSSSPGTNYGYTF
TRBJ2-5 TRBV5-1 CASSPGGAGGQETQYF
TRBJ1-2 TRBV19 CASSAGLRGHGYTF
TRBJ2-7 TRBV25-1 CASTRGSTYEQYF
TRBJ2-3 TRBV5-4 CASRTGLAGGLRTDTQYF
TRBJ2-7 TRBV5-1 CASRQSILGTYEQYF
TRBJ2-1 TRBV5-1 CASSASGGVGTSEQFF
TRBJ2-1 TRBV18 CASSPRDRGINEQFF
TRBJ2-5 TRBV18 CASSPSSGRILGETQYF
TRBJ1-4 TRBV28 CASSLGQTEKLFF
TRBJ2-2 TRBV6-4 CASSVDWGLAAELFF
TRBJ2-4 TRBV4-3 CASSQDPRTGGAKNIQYF
TRBJ2-3 TRBV18 CASSPGYSIPGQGADTQYF
TRBJ1-6 TRBV6-1 CASSRKRTGGSPLHF
TRBJ1-6 TRBV7-2 CASSPTWGRSDSPLHF
TRBJ2-5 TRBV27 CASSSGSETQYF
TRBJ2-3 TRBV5-1 CASSLEFPGTDTQYF
TRBJ2-2 TRBV6-6 CASSYSSGSGELFF
TRBJ2-1 TRBV5-1 CASSLGSGGPSSYNEQFF
TRBJ2-5 TRBV27 CASSPDSWGETQYF
TRBJ1-2 TRBV7-9 CASSFAGNYGYTF
TRBJ1-1 TRBV19 CASSSGLLNTEAFF
TRBJ1-6 TRBV10-3 CAIRTGPNNSPLHF
TRBJ1-1 TRBV4-3 CASSQDRFGGYTEAFF
TRBJ2-3 TRBV5-1 CASSFNRGPSTDTQYF
TRBJ1-5 TRBV6-5 CASTQGGQPQHF
TRBJ2-1 TRBV6-1 CASRSGTSGTEQFF
TRBJ1-1 TRBV15 CATRALYTEAFF